These 7 T cell receptor beta chains share one sample of origin, sequenced in a study of shared clonotypes between healthy human individuals. Positively selected for CCR7, the CD45RO-negative cells used as naive CD8 cells excluded terminally differentiated effector memory CD45RA+ cells. Clones were read by immunoSEQ multiplex PCR, and TCRdb kept only the in-frame ones, dropping some. The sample shows 1.5 million to 2.5 million clones, about 95% of them seen only once. Sequencing was performed on naive CD8+ T cells sorted from blood. All receptors derive from a man between 18 and 35 years old in good health.

There are a few counts of this clone. In the same sample, other DNA sequences code for this CDR3. The chain recombines TRBV19 with TRBJ2-7, with D tentatively TRBD1 or TRBD2 (6 bases each). The CDR3 spans 14 residues. Trimming took off 0 bases at V and 6 bases at J, with 12 bases between the two ends. Germline V gene data show CDR1 as LNHDA and CDR2 as SQIVND (reference sequence). The CDR3 here is CASSIDLEGGEQYF. CDR3 sequence (DNA): TGTGCCAGTAGTATAGATCTGGAGGGGGGCGAGCAGTACTTC. The full variable domain, completed using reference TRBV19 and TRBJ2-7, is DGGITQSPKYLFRKEGQNVTLSCEQNLNHDAMYWYRQDPGQGLRLIYYSQIVNDFQKGDIAEGYSVSREKKESFPLTVTSAQKNPTAFYLCASSIDLEGGEQYFGPGTRLTVT.

Points on this clone: Other DNA sequences in this sample translate to the same CDR3. V usage is TRBV7-9 and J usage is TRBJ2-1; D not certain. Germline V lookup: CDR1 SEHNR, CDR2 FQNEAQ (reference sequence). There are 11 residues in the CDR3. Between the trimmed V and J ends, which lost 5 bases and 10 bases, there was a span of 9 bases. The chain's CDR3 is CASSPAGEQFF. The CDR3 DNA reads TGTGCCAGCAGCCCAGCTGGCGAGCAGTTCTTC.

Turning to this clone: Other nucleotide sequences from this sample produce the same CDR3. The chain couples TRBV29-1 to TRBJ2-7; D remains unclear. V was cut by 3 bases and J by 4 bases, with 7 bases left in between. The CDR3 loop spans 11 amino acids. Germline-derived CDR1 and CDR2 are SQVTM and ANQGSEA. The CDR3 coding sequence is TGCAGCGTTGAGGCCGAATACGAGCAGTACTTC. It yields the protein CSVEAEYEQYF.

The chain recombines TRBV30 with TRBJ2-1; 10 positions agree with TRBD1. The CDR3 has 16 amino acids. The V segment lost 3 bases and the J segment 4 bases; nucleotides outside the gene matches: 9. Looked up from germline, CDR1 is GTSNPN and CDR2 is SVGIG (reference sequence). Here the CDR3 reads CAWSEPGQGSYNEQFF. Here the CDR3 DNA reads TGTGCCTGGAGCGAACCGGGACAGGGGTCTTACAATGAGCAGTTCTTC.

This clone appeared once. This sequence joins TRBV10-1 and TRBJ2-5; D is undetermined. This CDR3 is 13 amino acids long. Trimming pared 3 bases from V and 2 bases from J, leaving 7 bases between. Germline V gives CDR1 WNHNN, CDR2 SYGVQD (reference sequence). DNA for the CDR3: TGCGCCAGCAGTGACCCTCAACAAGAGACCCAGTACTTC. This translates into CASSDPQQETQYF.

The chain combines TRBV28 with TRBJ1-2; a weak D match, TRBD1 (6 bases). From germline, CDR1 is MDHEN and CDR2 SYDVKM. The CDR3 contains 12 residues. The germline V and J ends were trimmed by 5 bases and 13 bases, with 17 bases remaining between them. Here the CDR3 DNA reads TGTGCCAGCAGTCCGTGGGGGCAGCCGGGCACCTTC. Amino acids: CASSPWGQPGTF.

The chain combines TRBV9 with TRBJ2-1, with 7 bases lining up with TRBD2. The J segment lost 5 bases and the V segment lost 4 bases, leaving 12 bases of the junction unmatched. Looked up from germline, CDR1 is SGDLS and CDR2 is YYNGEE. This CDR3 contains 16 residues. The CDR3 reads CASSYHRASGNNEQFF. The CDR3 DNA is TGTGCCAGCAGCTACCATAGGGCTAGCGGAAACAATGAGCAGTTCTTC.